The rows below give T cell receptor beta chains drawn from one sample of a study of CD8+ T cells in alopecia areata. Some clones are missing from TCRdb's copy, which holds only in-frame ones; the method was immunoSEQ multiplex PCR. The sample lists some 180,000 clones; around 63% were seen once. The sequencing used CD4+ T cells sorted from blood, collected at week 0. The receptor set was obtained from a human donor with alopecia areata. The CDR3 runs from the conserved cysteine through the conserved F or W. The order of the fields is CDR3 protein, CDR3 DNA, D gene, V gene, clone size, J gene. D genes are given only for firm matches. Clone size is stated in some rows and not others, as once, few, many or a class when expanded.

CASSEAPGQNTEAFF | TGTGCCAGCAGTGAAGCGCCAGGACAGAACACTGAAGCTTTCTTT | NA | TRBV2 | few | TRBJ1-1
CASSLGDQRGGLETQYF | TGTGCCAGCAGCTTAGGCGACCAGCGGGGGGGCCTTGAGACCCAGTACTTC | TRBD2 | TRBV7-6 | few | TRBJ2-5
CSVEDRGGNEAFF | TGCAGCGTTGAAGATCGGGGGGGAAACGAAGCTTTCTTT | NA | TRBV29-1 | few | TRBJ1-1
CSVAPSGANVLTF | TGCAGCGTTGCTCCCTCTGGGGCCAACGTCCTGACTTTC | NA | TRBV29-1 | many | TRBJ2-6
CASSLRGVRRDTQYF | TGCGCCAGCAGCTTGCGGGGGGTTCGGAGAGATACGCAGTATTTT | TRBD2 | TRBV5-1 | NA | TRBJ2-3
CASSQDIRRGAGYTF | TGCGCCAGCAGCCAAGATATACGCAGGGGCGCAGGCTACACCTTC | NA | TRBV4-3 | NA | TRBJ1-2
CATSRDGQGNYEQYF | TGTGCCACCAGCAGAGATGGTCAGGGGAACTACGAGCAGTACTTC | NA | TRBV15 | NA | TRBJ2-7
CASSSHHTDTQYF | TGTGCCAGCAGTTCCCATCACACAGATACGCAGTATTTT | NA | TRBV28 | NA | TRBJ2-3
CASSQQSSNSPLHF | TGTGCCAGCAGTCAACAGTCTAGTAATTCACCCCTCCACTTT | NA | TRBV2 | NA | TRBJ1-6
CASSLAGAHEQYF | TGTGCCAGCAGCTTGGCAGGGGCGCACGAGCAGTACTTC | NA | TRBV5-5 | NA | TRBJ2-7
CASSLKQLLNTEAFF | TGTGCCAGCAGCTTAAAACAGCTCCTGAACACTGAAGCTTTCTTT | NA | TRBV7-2 | NA | TRBJ1-1
CAISDSTQETQYF | TGTGCCATCAGTGACTCAACCCAAGAGACCCAGTACTTC | NA | TRBV10-3 | few | TRBJ2-5
CASSLVQQETQYF | TGCGCCAGCAGCTTGGTTCAGCAAGAGACCCAGTACTTC | NA | TRBV5-1 | once | TRBJ2-5
CASSSGGPSSYNSPLHF | TGTGCCAGCAGCTCGGGAGGGCCCAGCTCCTATAATTCACCCCTCCACTTT | NA | TRBV5-6 | few | TRBJ1-6
CASSLSPTYNEQFF | TGCGCCAGCAGCTTGAGTCCTACCTACAATGAGCAGTTCTTC | NA | TRBV5-1 | NA | TRBJ2-1
CATSRGTGVGEQYF | TGTGCCACCAGCAGAGGAACAGGGGTAGGCGAGCAGTACTTC | TRBD1 | TRBV15 | NA | TRBJ2-7
CASSPGRGAFF | TGTGCCAGCAGCCCGGGGAGAGGAGCTTTCTTT | NA | TRBV14 | NA | TRBJ1-1
CAISSSSTDTQYF | TGTGCCATCAGTTCGTCTAGCACAGATACGCAGTATTTT | NA | TRBV10-3 | NA | TRBJ2-3
CASSPKGGSYSYEQYF | TGTGCCAGCTCACCAAAAGGGGGGTCCTACTCCTACGAGCAGTACTTC | NA | TRBV18 | NA | TRBJ2-7
CAIFGDGYTF | TGTGCCATCTTTGGGGATGGCTACACCTTC | NA | TRBV10-3 | NA | TRBJ1-2
CASTTTPGSNQPQHF | TGTGCCAGTACTACCACCCCTGGCAGCAATCAGCCCCAGCATTTT | NA | TRBV19 | NA | TRBJ1-5
CSVAGPRGSYEQYF | TGCAGCGTTGCCGGGCCACGAGGCTCCTACGAGCAGTACTTC | NA | TRBV29-1 | NA | TRBJ2-7